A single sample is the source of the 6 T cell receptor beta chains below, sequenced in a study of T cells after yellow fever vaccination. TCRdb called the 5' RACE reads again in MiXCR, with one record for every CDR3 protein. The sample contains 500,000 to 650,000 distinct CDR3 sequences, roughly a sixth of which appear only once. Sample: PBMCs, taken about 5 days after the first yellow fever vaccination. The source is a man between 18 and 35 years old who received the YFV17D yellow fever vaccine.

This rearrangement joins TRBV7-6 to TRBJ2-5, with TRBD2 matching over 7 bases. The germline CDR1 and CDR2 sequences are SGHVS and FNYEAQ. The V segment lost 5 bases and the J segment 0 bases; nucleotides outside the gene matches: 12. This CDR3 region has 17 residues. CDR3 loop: CASSLSPSGGYQETQYF. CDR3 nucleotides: TGTGCCAGCAGCCTATCCCCTAGCGGAGGGTACCAAGAGACCCAGTACTTC.

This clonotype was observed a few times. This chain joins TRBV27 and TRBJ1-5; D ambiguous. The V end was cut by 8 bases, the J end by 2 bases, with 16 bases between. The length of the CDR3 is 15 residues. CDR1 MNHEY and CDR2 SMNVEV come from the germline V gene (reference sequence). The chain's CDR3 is CASGSVAEGNQPQHF. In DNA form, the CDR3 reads TGTGCCAGCGGATCGGTGGCCGAGGGCAATCAGCCCCAGCATTTT.

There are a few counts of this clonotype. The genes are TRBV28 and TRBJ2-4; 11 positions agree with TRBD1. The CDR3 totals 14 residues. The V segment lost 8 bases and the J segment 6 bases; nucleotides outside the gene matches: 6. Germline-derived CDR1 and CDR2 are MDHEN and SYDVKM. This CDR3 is CASRPGQGVNIQYF. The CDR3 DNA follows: TGTGCCAGCCGACCGGGACAGGGGGTAAACATTCAGTACTTC.

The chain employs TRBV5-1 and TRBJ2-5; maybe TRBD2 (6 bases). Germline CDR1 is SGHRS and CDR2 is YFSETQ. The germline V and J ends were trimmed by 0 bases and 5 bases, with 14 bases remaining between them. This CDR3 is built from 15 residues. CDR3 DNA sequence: TGCGCCAGCAGCTTGGCCGGGACCGCGGGGGAGACCCAGTACTTC. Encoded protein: CASSLAGTAGETQYF.

Here the CDR3 reads CSVGNTDTQYF. The CDR3 DNA follows: TGCAGCGTTGGGAACACGGATACGCAGTATTTT. This rearrangement joins TRBV29-1 to TRBJ2-3; D is uncertain. The CDR3 consists of 11 residues. Trimming shortened V by 4 bases and J by 6 bases, and 8 bases separated the two germline ends. CDR1 is SQVTM, CDR2 ANQGSEA, per germline.

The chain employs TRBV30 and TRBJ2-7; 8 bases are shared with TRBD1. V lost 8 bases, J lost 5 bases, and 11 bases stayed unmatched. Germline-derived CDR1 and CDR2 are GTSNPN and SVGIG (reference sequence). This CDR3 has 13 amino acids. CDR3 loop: CALNQGAWNEQYF. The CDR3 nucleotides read TGTGCCCTAAATCAGGGGGCTTGGAACGAGCAGTACTTC.